Below are 31 T cell receptor beta chains sequenced from a single sample in a study of blood T cell repertoires in COVID-19. TCRdb's table, derived via immunoSEQ multiplex PCR, lists solely in-frame clones and lacks some. Of over 200,000 clones listed, approximately 85% are singletons. Sequenced sample: peripheral blood. These TCRs come from a woman in her fifties or sixties with active or convalescent COVID-19.

The chain uses TRBV29-1 and TRBJ1-2, with TRBD1 as a possible D gene (5 bases). Germline CDR1 and CDR2: SQVTM and ANQGSEA. The CDR3 runs to 14 residues. The V end was cut by 3 bases, the J end by 7 bases, with 18 bases between. The CDR3 DNA reads TGCAGCGTTGATCCCGGATTCCCGGGGGGTGGCTACACCTTC. This encodes CSVDPGFPGGGYTF.

This clone was seen once. The chain uses TRBV29-1 and TRBJ1-5, with 7 bases that match TRBD1. Germline CDR1 SQVTM, CDR2 ANQGSEA. With 4 bases clipped from V and 7 bases from J, the junction kept 4 bases outside the gene matches. This CDR3 contains 12 residues. CDR3: CSVGQGRQPQHF. Here the CDR3 DNA reads TGCAGCGTTGGACAGGGACGACAGCCCCAGCATTTT.

This CDR3 is CASSEVGGGNTGELFF. As DNA, the CDR3 is TGTGCCAGCAGTGAAGTGGGAGGGGGGAACACCGGGGAGCTGTTTTTT. V is TRBV2 and J is TRBJ2-2, with a weak D call TRBD2 (7 bases). The CDR3 spans 16 residues. Trimming cost V 1 base and J 1 base, with 10 bases left between them. Germline V gene sequence: CDR1 SNHLY, CDR2 FYNNEI.

The table lists this clone with a count of one. This chain uses TRBV4-1 with TRBJ2-5; D is unclear. Looked up from germline, CDR1 is MGHRA and CDR2 is YSYEKL. V lost 4 bases and J lost 5, with 14 bases in between. The CDR3 is made up of 14 amino acids. The CDR3 protein is CASSRGDQRETQYF. DNA of the CDR3: TGCGCCAGCAGCCGCGGAGACCAAAGGGAGACCCAGTACTTC.

J is TRBJ2-5 and V is TRBV7-2; 9 positions match TRBD2. The ends lost 5 bases at V and 5 bases at J; junction bases unmatched: 3. CDR3 length: 13 amino acids. Germline CDR1 and CDR2: SGHTA and FQGNSA. The CDR3 bases are TGTGCCAGCAGCATCGGACTAGCGGAGACCCAGTACTTC. It specifies CASSIGLAETQYF.

V gene TRBV14 combines with J gene TRBJ2-7, with a tentative D call TRBD2 (7 bases). In germline, CDR1 is SGHDN, CDR2 FVKESK. The CDR3 loop spans 17 amino acids. V was cut by 4 bases and J by 3 bases, with 22 bases left in between. This CDR3 reads CASSPSGEGGGLYEQYV. For the CDR3, the DNA is TGTGCCAGCAGCCCCTCCGGTGAGGGGGGGGGCCTCTACGAGCAGTACGTC.

This clone was detected once. V gene TRBV4-1 combines with J gene TRBJ2-3; a possible D gene is TRBD2 (6 bases). The length of the CDR3 is 14 residues. Germline CDR1 and CDR2: MGHRA and YSYEKL. V gave up 1 base and J gave up 8 bases, with 13 bases separating them. The CDR3 coding sequence is TGCGCCAGCAGCCAAGGGGACTCCGAGGGTACGCAGTATTTT. Protein product: CASSQGDSEGTQYF.

The chain links TRBV3-1 (or the pseudogene TRBV3-2) to TRBJ1-6, with D perhaps matching TRBD1 (5 bases). The ends were cut back, 2 bases at V and 8 bases at J, with 13 bases in the middle. The CDR3 has 15 amino acids. Germline V gene sequence: CDR1 LGHDT, CDR2 YNNKEL (reference sequence). CDR3 in DNA: TGTGCCAGCAGCCAACGACTCCCGGGGGATTCACCCCTCCACTTT. Translation gives CASSQRLPGDSPLHF.

The rearrangement links TRBV20-1 to TRBJ2-5, with D possibly being TRBD1 (5 bases). The CDR3 extends over 11 amino acids. V was pared by 6 bases and J by 7 bases, with 12 bases between. Per the germline V gene, CDR1 is DFQATT and CDR2 is SNEGSKA (reference sequence). In nucleotides, the CDR3 is TGCAGTGCCACGGATCAGGGGACCCAGTACTTC. Amino acids: CSATDQGTQYF.

The CDR3 reads CASSIWATGELFF. CDR3 DNA: TGTGCCAGTAGTATATGGGCGACCGGGGAGCTGTTTTTT. The chain recombines TRBV19 with TRBJ2-2, with no clear D. V lost 2 bases to trimming and J lost 5 bases, with 6 bases between them. This CDR3 spans 13 amino acids. Germline loops: CDR1 LNHDA, CDR2 SQIVND (reference sequence).

The CDR3 protein is CASSFPGQGAIGGYTF. The CDR3 DNA follows: TGTGCCAGCAGCTTCCCGGGACAGGGGGCAATTGGTGGCTACACCTTC. V and J are TRBV5-4 and TRBJ1-2; 12 bases map to TRBD1. Trimming cost V 2 bases and J 7 bases; bases outside gene matches: 9. The CDR3 extends over 16 amino acids. CDR1 is SGHNT, CDR2 YYREEE, per germline (reference sequence).

The chain is built from TRBV5-6 and TRBJ1-2, with D possibly TRBD1 on 5 matching bases. Germline V CDR1 and CDR2: SGHDT, YYEEEE. CDR3 length: 17 amino acids. Trimming pared 1 base from V and 6 bases from J, leaving 22 bases between. The CDR3: CASSLFGRTSGNDGYTF. The CDR3 DNA reads as TGTGCCAGCAGCTTGTTCGGGCGGACAAGTGGAAACGATGGCTACACCTTC.

V usage is TRBV29-1 and J usage is TRBJ1-3; 7 bases fit TRBD1. Germline loops: CDR1 SQVTM, CDR2 ANQGSEA. The CDR3 contains 12 residues. CDR3 loop: CSGGGGRDTIYF. The CDR3 DNA sequence: TGCAGTGGTGGAGGGGGCCGGGACACCATATATTTT.

This chain uses TRBV18 with TRBJ2-1; 8 bases are a match to TRBD2. The CDR3 has 16 amino acids. The germline V gene encodes CDR1 KGHSH and CDR2 LQKENI. Trimming removed 2 bases from V and 8 bases from J; junction bases left unmatched: 11. The CDR3 nucleotides are TGTGCCAGCTCACCATTGGCGGGAGGTCCCAACCATGAGCAGTTCTTC. It encodes CASSPLAGGPNHEQFF.

The rearrangement joins TRBV5-6 to TRBJ1-3, with 11 bases identical to TRBD1. The V segment lost 4 bases and the J segment 2 bases; nucleotides outside the gene matches: 8. CDR3 length: 17 residues. Looked up from germline, CDR1 is SGHDT and CDR2 is YYEEEE. CDR3 amino acids: CASSLGQGVNPGNTIYF. The CDR3 nucleotides read TGTGCCAGCAGCCTGGGACAGGGGGTTAACCCTGGAAACACCATATATTTT.

The chain links TRBV6-6 to TRBJ1-6; possibly TRBD1 for D (6 bases). The germline V gene encodes CDR1 MNHNY and CDR2 SVGAGI (reference sequence). V lost 5 bases, J lost 8 bases, and 10 bases lay in between. This CDR3 comprises 13 residues. Written as DNA, the CDR3 is TGTGCCAGCAGTAAGACAGGAGATTCACCCCTCCACTTT. This sequence encodes CASSKTGDSPLHF.

CDR3 bases: TGTGCCAGTCAAATGCCGGGGGGCGAGAAACCGGATACGCAGTATTTT. Translated: CASQMPGGEKPDTQYF. The chain carries TRBV5-6 and TRBJ2-3; D is possibly TRBD2 (7 bases). V was pared by 8 bases and J by 6 bases, with 25 bases between. This CDR3 comprises 16 residues. The V gene's germline CDR1 is SGHDT and CDR2 YYEEEE.

The chain combines TRBV5-1 with TRBJ2-5; TRBD1 matches at 10 bases. Trimming took 4 bases from V and 6 from J; bases not matched to a gene: 3. Per the germline V gene, CDR1 is SGHRS and CDR2 is YFSETQ. There are 13 residues in the CDR3. CDR3 nucleotides: TGCGCCAGCAGCGAGGGACAGGGGAAGACCCAGTACTTC. It yields the protein CASSEGQGKTQYF.

V usage is TRBV2 and J usage is TRBJ2-1; TRBD2 is a possible D gene (7 bases). The CDR3 contains 13 residues. V was cut by 7 bases and J by 9 bases, with 16 bases left in between. Germline V gene lookup returns CDR1 SNHLY and CDR2 FYNNEI. CDR3 nucleotides: TGTGCCAGCAAAGGGGGGGCGGCTTTTGAGCAGTTCTTC. It translates to CASKGGAAFEQFF. Variable domain in full (rest from reference TRBV2 and TRBJ2-1): EPEVTQTPSHQVTQMGQEVILRCVPISNHLYFYWYRQILGQKVEFLVSFYNNEISEKSEIFDDQFSVERPDGSNFTLKIRSTKLEDSAMYFCASKGGAAFEQFFGPGTRLTVL.

The chain is built from TRBV5-8 and TRBJ1-1; D is possibly TRBD1 (6 bases). The CDR3 runs to 14 residues. Germline assignment: CDR1 SGHTS and CDR2 YDEGEE. With 0 bases removed from V and 0 bases from J, the gap between germline ends came to 6 bases. The CDR3 here is CASSLGTVNTEAFF. DNA of the CDR3: TGTGCCAGCAGCTTGGGGACAGTGAACACTGAAGCTTTCTTT.

The CDR3 bases are TGTGCCAGCAGCGTAGTTGGTCGGCGGTCGCCTGGAAACACCATATATTTT. Translation: CASSVVGRRSPGNTIYF. The rearrangement links TRBV9 to TRBJ1-3; D not certain. Germline values: CDR1 SGDLS, CDR2 YYNGEE. The CDR3 has 17 residues. The V and J ends lost 0 bases and 2 bases respectively, with 15 bases between them.

In this sample, this clone turned up a few times. The V and J genes are TRBV6-6 and TRBJ1-3, with D possibly matching TRBD1 (5 bases). Germline V gene sequence: CDR1 MNHNY, CDR2 SVGAGI (reference sequence). V gave up 5 bases and J gave up 0 bases, with 11 bases separating them. The CDR3 sequence is 15 residues long. The CDR3 sequence: CASSGQQSSGNTIYF. Here the CDR3 DNA reads TGTGCCAGCAGTGGACAACAGAGCTCTGGAAACACCATATATTTT.

V usage is TRBV18 and J usage is TRBJ1-4; 9 nucleotides line up with TRBD1. This CDR3 region has 17 residues. Trimming cost V 3 bases and J 7 bases; bases outside gene matches: 12. CDR1 KGHSH and CDR2 LQKENI come from the germline V gene. CDR3 sequence: CASSPPGQGIRGEKLFF. The CDR3 DNA follows: TGTGCCAGCTCACCTCCGGGACAGGGTATAAGGGGTGAAAAACTGTTTTTT. The full variable domain, its missing parts supplied by reference TRBV18 and TRBJ1-4, is NAGVMQNPRHLVRRRGQEARLRCSPMKGHSHVYWYRQLPEEGLKFMVYLQKENIIDESGMPKERFSAEFPKEGPSILRIQQVVRGDSAAYFCASSPPGQGIRGEKLFFGSGTQLSVL.

As for this clone: In the same sample, other DNA sequences code for this CDR3. The V call is TRBV18, the J call TRBJ1-2; D perhaps matches TRBD1 (5 bases). The CDR3 has 13 amino acids. Trimming removed 4 bases from V and 3 bases from J, with 9 bases in between. Germline V gives CDR1 KGHSH, CDR2 LQKENI. CDR3 DNA: TGTGCCAGCTCACTCCAGGGTGACTATGGCTACACCTTC. This codes for CASSLQGDYGYTF.

This clone was seen only a few times. The chain employs TRBV14 and TRBJ2-5; D is possibly TRBD1 (6 bases). V lost 6 bases, J lost 7 bases, and 15 bases lay in between. The V gene's germline CDR1 is SGHDN and CDR2 FVKESK. The CDR3 has 13 amino acids. For the CDR3, the DNA is TGTGCCAGCAGTCCCGGGACAAGGGGGACCCAGTACTTC. This gives the protein CASSPGTRGTQYF. The complete variable domain, with remaining parts taken from reference TRBV14 and TRBJ2-5, reads EAGVTQFPSHSVIEKGQTVTLRCDPISGHDNLYWYRRVMGKEIKFLLHFVKESKQDESGMPNNRFLAERTGGTYSTLKVQPAELEDSGVYFCASSPGTRGTQYFGPGTRLLVL.

The chain joins TRBV19 to TRBJ2-1, with TRBD1 as a possible D gene (5 bases). The CDR3 is 13 residues long. The V and J ends lost 7 bases and 2 bases respectively, with 9 bases between them. Germline-derived CDR1 and CDR2 are LNHDA and SQIVND (reference sequence). The CDR3 region is CASMAGTYNEQFF. The DNA of the CDR3 is TGTGCCAGTATGGCAGGGACCTACAATGAGCAGTTCTTC.

V usage is TRBV5-6 and J usage is TRBJ1-5, with 11 bases fitting TRBD1. Trimming removed 5 bases from V and 4 bases from J; junction bases left unmatched: 14. Germline CDR1 reads SGHDT; CDR2 reads YYEEEE. The CDR3 spans 18 residues. The CDR3 here is CASSRTGTGGWRNQPQHF. The CDR3 DNA sequence: TGTGCCAGCAGTCGGACCGGGACAGGGGGGTGGAGGAATCAGCCCCAGCATTTT.

The rearrangement links TRBV6-5 to TRBJ2-3, with D perhaps matching TRBD2 (6 bases). Looked up from germline, CDR1 is MNHEY and CDR2 is SVGAGI. The length of the CDR3 is 13 residues. The germline V and J ends were trimmed by 8 bases and 2 bases, with 11 bases remaining between them. In DNA, the CDR3 is TGTGCCAGCCGCCGGGGGATCACAGATACGCAGTATTTT. This gives the protein CASRRGITDTQYF.

The genes are TRBV24-1 and TRBJ2-3, with 9 bases lining up with TRBD2. The junction had 3 bases not matched to a gene; V was cut back by 9 bases and J by 0 bases. Germline V lookup: CDR1 KGHDR, CDR2 SFDVKD. This CDR3 has 14 amino acids. CDR3 region: CATAAGGSTDTQYF. In DNA, the CDR3 is TGTGCCACCGCAGCGGGAGGAAGCACAGATACGCAGTATTTT.

The CDR3 DNA sequence: TGTGCCAGTAGCGCGACAGGGTTTCAAGAGACCCAGTACTTC. Translation gives CASSATGFQETQYF. The V and J genes are TRBV19 and TRBJ2-5; 7 nucleotides agree with TRBD1. The J segment lost 2 bases and the V segment lost 6 bases, leaving 6 bases of the junction unmatched. The germline V gene encodes CDR1 LNHDA and CDR2 SQIVND (reference sequence). The CDR3 spans 14 residues.

The chain is built from TRBV6-1 and TRBJ1-2, with TRBD1 matching 9 bases. Germline-derived CDR1 and CDR2 are MNHNS and SASEGT. Trimming cost V 7 bases and J 6 bases; bases outside gene matches: 6. The CDR3 is made up of 13 amino acids. As DNA, the CDR3 is TGTGCCAGCAAGGACCGGGACAGGGATGGCTACACCTTC. Residues: CASKDRDRDGYTF.